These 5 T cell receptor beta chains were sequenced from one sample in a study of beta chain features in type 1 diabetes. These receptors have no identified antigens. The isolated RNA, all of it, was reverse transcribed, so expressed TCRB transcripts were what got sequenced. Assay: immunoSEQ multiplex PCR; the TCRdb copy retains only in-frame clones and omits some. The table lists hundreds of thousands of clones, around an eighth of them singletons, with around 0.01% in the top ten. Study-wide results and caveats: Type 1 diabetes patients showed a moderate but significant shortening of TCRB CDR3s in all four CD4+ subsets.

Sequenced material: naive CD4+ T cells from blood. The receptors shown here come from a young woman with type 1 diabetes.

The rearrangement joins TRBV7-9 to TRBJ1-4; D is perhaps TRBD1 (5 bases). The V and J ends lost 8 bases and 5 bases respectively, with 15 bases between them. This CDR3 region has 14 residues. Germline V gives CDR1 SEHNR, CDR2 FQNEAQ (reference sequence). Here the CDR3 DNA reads TGTGCCAGCGGGTCGGGGGGAGGGAATGAAAAACTGTTTTTT. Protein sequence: CASGSGGGNEKLFF.

As DNA, the CDR3 is TGTGCCTGGAGTGCAGGGGCAGAGCCCCAGCATTTT. It codes for CAWSAGAEPQHF. The chain carries TRBV30 and TRBJ1-5; D is perhaps TRBD1 (6 bases). This CDR3 is built from 12 residues. Between the trimmed V and J ends, which lost 1 base and 8 bases, there was a span of 9 bases. CDR1 GTSNPN and CDR2 SVGIG come from the germline V gene (reference sequence).

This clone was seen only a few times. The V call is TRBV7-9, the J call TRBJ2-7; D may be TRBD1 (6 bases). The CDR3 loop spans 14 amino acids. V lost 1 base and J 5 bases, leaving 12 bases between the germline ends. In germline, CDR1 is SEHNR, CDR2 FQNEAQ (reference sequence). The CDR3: CASSLDRVYNEQYF. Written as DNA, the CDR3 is TGTGCCAGCAGCTTAGACAGGGTCTACAACGAGCAGTACTTC.

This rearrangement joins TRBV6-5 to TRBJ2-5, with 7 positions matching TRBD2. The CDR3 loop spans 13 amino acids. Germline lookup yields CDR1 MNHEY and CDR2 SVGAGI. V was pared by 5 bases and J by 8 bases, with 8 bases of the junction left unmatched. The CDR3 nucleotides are TGTGCCAGCAGTCGGGGACTATCCCGTACCCAGTACTTC. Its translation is CASSRGLSRTQYF.

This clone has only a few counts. The CDR3 reads CASIISGHEKLFF. The CDR3 nucleotides are TGCGCCAGCATAATATCGGGTCATGAAAAACTGTTTTTT. The chain joins TRBV23-1 to TRBJ1-4; D gene ambiguous. TRBV23-1 is an open reading frame whose function is uncertain. CDR3 size: 13 residues. V lost 7 bases and J lost 6, with 12 bases in between.